What follows are 23 T cell receptor beta chains derived from one specimen sequenced in a study of control samples from healthy donors and cancer patients. Sequenced by immunoSEQ multiplex PCR; TCRdb stores in-frame clones only, minus some. This repertoire shows roughly 100,000 clones, roughly four fifths found once; its top ten account for approximately 13%. The source material was blood. The source of these receptors is a woman aged 50 to 60 in good health.

Only a few counts were recorded for this clone. This chain connects TRBV27 to TRBJ1-5, with TRBD1 matching over 9 bases. The germline V gene has CDR1 MNHEY and CDR2 SMNVEV (reference sequence). V lost 6 bases to trimming and J lost 4 bases; unmatched junction nucleotides: 1. There are 13 residues in the CDR3. The CDR3 DNA reads TGTGCCAGCAGCGGACAGGGGAATCAGCCCCAGCATTTT. Translating it yields CASSGQGNQPQHF.

This rearrangement joins TRBV3-1 (or the pseudogene TRBV3-2) to TRBJ1-1; 8 bases map to TRBD1. Germline lookup yields CDR1 LGHDT and CDR2 YNNKEL (reference sequence). With 4 bases clipped from V and 2 bases from J, the junction kept 9 bases outside the gene matches. This CDR3 is built from 16 residues. CDR3 sequence: CASSPRQGATNTEAFF. The DNA of the CDR3 is TGTGCCAGCAGCCCCCGTCAGGGGGCCACTAACACTGAAGCTTTCTTT.

This clone was picked up a small number of times. CDR3 nucleotides: TGCACCAGCAGCCAAGATCGATATGAGCAGTTCTTC. This translates into CTSSQDRYEQFF. The chain has TRBV1 and TRBJ2-1. TRBV1 is labeled a pseudogene. The CDR3 sequence is 12 residues long.

The J gene is TRBJ1-6, the V gene TRBV6-2 or TRBV6-3; D may be TRBD1 (6 bases). The V end was cut by 3 bases, the J end by 6 bases, with 21 bases between. There are 18 residues in the CDR3. Germline assignment: CDR1 MNHEY and CDR2 SVGEGT. CDR3 residues: CASSYRSGEGVGNSPLHF. In nucleotides, the CDR3 is TGTGCCAGCAGTTATCGCTCCGGAGAGGGGGTCGGTAATTCACCCCTCCACTTT.

The chain recombines TRBV3-1 (or the pseudogene TRBV3-2) with TRBJ1-6, with 7 bases aligning to TRBD1. CDR1 and CDR2 (germline): LGHDT, YNNKEL (reference sequence). The CDR3 length is 15 residues. J lost 7 bases, V lost 4 bases, and 7 bases had no gene match. Here the CDR3 reads CASSPQTGSNSPLHF. DNA for the CDR3: TGTGCCAGCAGCCCCCAGACAGGGTCAAATTCACCCCTCCACTTT.

V is TRBV12-5 and J is TRBJ2-4; 10 bases match TRBD1. The CDR3 length is 14 residues. Germline values: CDR1 LGHNT, CDR2 FRNRAP. With 3 bases clipped from V and 7 bases from J, the junction kept 3 bases outside the gene matches. In DNA form, the CDR3 reads TGTGCTAGTGGTTTAGGGACAGGGGAGAACATTCAGTACTTC. Translation: CASGLGTGENIQYF.

Relative to its sample, this clone is medium-sized. V gene TRBV7-2 combines with J gene TRBJ2-1; possible D gene TRBD2, 6 bases. V lost 3 bases, J lost 2 bases, and 11 bases lay in between. This CDR3 spans 15 amino acids. The germline V gene encodes CDR1 SGHTA and CDR2 FQGNSA. CDR3 residues: CASSFGSGAYNEQFF. The CDR3 DNA follows: TGTGCCAGCAGCTTCGGTAGCGGCGCCTACAATGAGCAGTTCTTC.

V is TRBV5-1 and J is TRBJ2-1; D ambiguous. The ends were cut back, 4 bases at V and 0 bases at J, with 11 bases in the middle. This CDR3 comprises 15 residues. The germline V gene has CDR1 SGHRS and CDR2 YFSETQ. The CDR3 DNA is TGCGCCAGCAGCCCACATTCGAGCTCCTACAATGAGCAGTTCTTC. It translates to CASSPHSSSYNEQFF.

The rearrangement joins TRBV29-1 to TRBJ2-2; D perhaps matches TRBD1 (6 bases). Germline CDR1 and CDR2: SQVTM and ANQGSEA. With 8 bases removed from V and 6 bases from J, the gap between germline ends came to 19 bases. The CDR3 sequence is 14 residues long. The CDR3 sequence is CSPQGQGLPGELFF. CDR3 sequence (DNA): TGCAGCCCCCAAGGGCAGGGGCTTCCCGGGGAGCTGTTTTTT.

The chain carries TRBV6-1 and TRBJ2-1; D call uncertain. Trimming removed 5 bases from V and 9 bases from J, with 14 bases in between. The length of the CDR3 is 13 residues. Germline V lookup: CDR1 MNHNS, CDR2 SASEGT. The CDR3 DNA is TGTGCCAGCAGTTGGACCCTTGGTAGTGAGCAGTTCTTC. Amino acids: CASSWTLGSEQFF.

The gene calls are TRBV4-3 and TRBJ2-2; D is ambiguous. The CDR3 spans 14 residues. The ends were cut back, 0 bases at V and 7 bases at J, with 9 bases in the middle. Germline assignment: CDR1 LGHNA and CDR2 YSLEER. The DNA of the CDR3 is TGCGCCAGCAGCCAAGAGGGTCGCATCGGGGAGCTGTTTTTT. Protein product: CASSQEGRIGELFF.

The J gene is TRBJ1-3, the V gene TRBV30; maybe TRBD1 (5 bases). Trimming cost V 3 bases and J 2 bases, with 11 bases left between them. This CDR3 region has 14 residues. Germline V gives CDR1 GTSNPN, CDR2 SVGIG (reference sequence). CDR3 protein: CAWRDAGPGNTIYF. CDR3 nucleotides: TGTGCCTGGAGGGACGCAGGGCCTGGAAACACCATATATTTT.

This rearrangement joins TRBV29-1 to TRBJ1-5, with TRBD1 matching 9 bases. The CDR3 has 14 amino acids. Germline V gene lookup returns CDR1 SQVTM and CDR2 ANQGSEA. V shed 6 bases, J shed 2 bases, and the junction held 5 bases outside the gene matches. This chain's CDR3 is CSVSTGGGNQPQHF. CDR3 coding DNA: TGCAGCGTCAGTACAGGGGGCGGCAATCAGCCCCAGCATTTT.

CDR3 in amino acids: CASSLSNQPQHF. Here the CDR3 DNA reads TGTGCCAGCAGCTTAAGCAATCAGCCCCAGCATTTT. V usage is TRBV7-2 and J usage is TRBJ1-5; no reliable D call. CDR3 length: 12 residues. The V gene lost 2 bases and the J gene lost 1 base, with 0 bases spanning the gap. Germline CDR1 is SGHTA and CDR2 is FQGNSA.

This clone was seen just once. The chain carries TRBV5-4 and TRBJ1-4; D is ambiguous. The V gene lost 7 bases and the J gene lost 6 bases, with 13 bases spanning the gap. The length of the CDR3 is 13 residues. Germline V gene lookup returns CDR1 SGHNT and CDR2 YYREEE (reference sequence). In DNA, the CDR3 is TGTGCCAGCGGGGTTCTAGAGGATGAAAAACTGTTTTTT. It is translated as CASGVLEDEKLFF.

The chain uses TRBV11-3 and TRBJ1-1; no clear D gene. CDR1 SGHNT and CDR2 YENEEA come from the germline V gene. Trimming took off 3 bases at V and 2 bases at J, with 7 bases between the two ends. This CDR3 is 13 amino acids long. CDR3 nucleotides: TGTGCCAGCAGCTTTCGACTTAACACTGAAGCTTTCTTT. Translating gives CASSFRLNTEAFF.

This sequence joins TRBV6-1 and TRBJ2-7; TRBD2 might be the D (6 bases). Trimming took off 3 bases at V and 6 bases at J, with 12 bases between the two ends. Germline V gene lookup returns CDR1 MNHNS and CDR2 SASEGT. There are 13 residues in the CDR3. The CDR3 sequence: CASSEAGIGEQYF. CDR3 nucleotide sequence: TGTGCCAGCAGTGAGGCGGGGATCGGCGAGCAGTACTTC.

V and J are TRBV5-1 and TRBJ2-3; a possible D gene is TRBD1 (5 bases). Trimming removed 0 bases from V and 4 bases from J, with 12 bases in between. Per the germline V gene, CDR1 is SGHRS and CDR2 is YFSETQ. The CDR3 runs 15 residues. CDR3: CASSLGGSGADTQYF. The CDR3, as DNA: TGCGCCAGCAGCTTGGGGGGCTCAGGAGCAGATACGCAGTATTTT.

The chain joins TRBV27 to TRBJ1-1; 9 bases map to TRBD1. The V and J ends lost 5 bases and 3 bases, in that order; junction bases with no gene match: 7. This CDR3 spans 15 amino acids. Germline V gene data show CDR1 as MNHEY and CDR2 as SMNVEV (reference sequence). The CDR3 sequence is CASSELQGADTEAFF. The CDR3 nucleotides are TGTGCCAGCAGTGAGCTACAGGGGGCCGACACTGAAGCTTTCTTT.

The chain carries TRBV28 and TRBJ1-5, with 8 bases lining up with TRBD1. J lost 4 bases, V lost 6 bases, and 8 bases had no gene match. Per germline, CDR1 MDHEN and CDR2 SYDVKM. There are 15 residues in the CDR3. This CDR3 is CASRRGTGANQPQHF. The CDR3 region has the DNA TGTGCCAGCAGAAGGGGGACAGGCGCAAATCAGCCCCAGCATTTT.

V gene TRBV9 combines with J gene TRBJ2-5; D is uncertain. V lost 0 bases and J lost 7, with 13 bases in between. The CDR3 totals 14 residues. CDR1 SGDLS and CDR2 YYNGEE come from the germline V gene. CDR3 DNA: TGTGCCAGCAGCGTAGCTACTCGTAGTGGGACCCAGTACTTC. The encoded protein is CASSVATRSGTQYF.

The gene calls are TRBV7-2 and TRBJ1-3, with a possible D match to TRBD1 (5 bases). In germline, CDR1 is SGHTA, CDR2 FQGNSA. V was shortened by 3 bases and J by 0 bases, with 12 bases between the two germline ends. The CDR3 runs 16 residues. The CDR3 loop reads CASSLGPSHSGNTIYF. In DNA form, the CDR3 reads TGTGCCAGCAGCTTGGGACCTTCTCACTCTGGAAACACCATATATTTT.

This clone was counted a few times. The gene calls are TRBV24-1 and TRBJ1-2, with D possibly TRBD1 on 6 matching bases. The CDR3 is made up of 13 amino acids. Between the trimmed V and J ends, which lost 6 bases and 1 base, there was a span of 8 bases. The V gene's germline CDR1 is KGHDR and CDR2 SFDVKD. CDR3 sequence reads: CATSSDSNYGYTF. The CDR3 region has the DNA TGTGCCACCAGTTCGGACAGTAACTATGGCTACACCTTC.